This TCR beta chain derives from a study of blood T cells in healthy people across ages. Turning to the study itself: About one barcoded beta molecule per two T cells came from capture by template switching.

Together with a sample-barcoded 5' primer, a J-beta primer mix was included in a second PCR lasting about 7 to 12 cycles. Via MiXCR, TCRdb re-called the 5' RACE reads, giving one row per CDR3 protein. The repertoire includes around 1,800,000 distinct CDR3 sequences, roughly two fifths of them detected once, and 23% sits in the top ten. This clonotype came up a few times. What it binds is unknown. All donors came from Russia, were Caucasian and healthy, and spanned ages about 6 to 90. V shed 6 bases and J 4 bases; nucleotides not matched to a gene: 9. Looked up from germline, CDR1 is MNHEY and CDR2 is SVGEGT. The CDR3 contains 16 residues. Findings and limits, study-wide: Researchers judged that diversity estimates from one million T cells fell short of true values. Unknown donor CMV status possibly confounded expanded clonotype changes.

The sequence was collected from a human donor in good health. The sample consisted of blood. The chain employs TRBV6-2 or TRBV6-3 and TRBJ2-3; 11 bases map to TRBD2. The CDR3 DNA reads as TGTGCCAGCAGCAAAAGAGCTAGCGGGGGGCCAGATACGCAGTATTTT. Protein: CASSKRASGGPDTQYF.